This T cell receptor (beta chain) was profiled in a study of T cell responses to AZD1222 COVID-19 vaccine. Regarding the study as a whole: Repertoires were obtained solely post-peak T cell response. Donors were chiefly white British, with a greater number of females, and clonal diversity was perhaps underestimated.

This clone was observed once. Its cognate antigen is unknown. Using immunoSEQ multiplex PCR, the repertoire was profiled, and TCRdb retains in-frame clones only, with some absent. The data contain some 180,000 clones, 94% of them singletons. Between the trimmed V and J ends, which lost 4 bases and 4 bases, there was a span of 12 bases. CDR1 is SGHKS and CDR2 is YYEKEE in the germline V gene (reference sequence). This CDR3 is built from 14 residues. The chain carries TRBV5-5 and TRBJ2-1; perhaps TRBD1 as D (6 bases). The sample was peripheral blood, taken 28 days after the second AZD1222 dose. This TCR was recovered from an adult who received the AZD1222 COVID-19 vaccine. The CDR3 is CASSTGTTYNEQFF. Here the CDR3 DNA reads TGTGCCAGCAGCACCGGGACAACTTACAATGAGCAGTTCTTC.